The 10 T cell receptor beta chains in this list originate from one sample, sequenced in a study of PD-L1 blockade in urothelial cancer. Sequenced by immunoSEQ multiplex PCR; TCRdb stores in-frame clones only, minus some. This sample has about 76,000 clones, with 80% to 95% found just once. This sample's time point: peripheral blood 6 weeks after treatment start. The sequenced sample was PBMCs, obtained around atezolizumab (anti-PD-L1) treatment. These receptors came from an elderly woman with urothelial cancer.

The chain uses TRBV28 and TRBJ2-3; D is uncertain. V was shortened by 2 bases and J by 5 bases, with 11 bases between the two germline ends. There are 14 residues in the CDR3. Germline CDR1 MDHEN, CDR2 SYDVKM. The chain's CDR3 is CASSLNSPRDTQYF. DNA of the CDR3: TGTGCCAGCAGTTTAAATAGTCCCCGAGATACGCAGTATTTT.

The chain carries TRBV28 and TRBJ2-2, with no clear D. CDR3 size: 15 residues. CDR1 and CDR2 from the germline V gene are MDHEN and SYDVKM. Trimming pared 5 bases from V and 4 bases from J, leaving 14 bases between. The CDR3 region is CASSISTGITGELFF. CDR3 coding DNA: TGTGCCAGCAGTATATCGACTGGAATCACCGGGGAGCTGTTTTTT.

The chain uses TRBV2 and TRBJ2-7, with TRBD1 matching over 10 bases. V lost 6 bases to trimming and J lost 6 bases; unmatched junction nucleotides: 8. This CDR3 spans 14 amino acids. CDR1 and CDR2 (germline): SNHLY, FYNNEI. Here the CDR3 reads CASSLGQGFGEQYF. The CDR3 region has the DNA TGTGCCAGCAGCCTGGGACAGGGGTTCGGCGAGCAGTACTTC.

CDR3 coding DNA: TGCGCCAGCAGCCCCCCCACGGGGGATGCCGGCGAGCAGTACTTC. As protein: CASSPPTGDAGEQYF. The genes are TRBV5-1 and TRBJ2-7; D perhaps matches TRBD2 (6 bases). Per the germline V gene, CDR1 is SGHRS and CDR2 is YFSETQ. V lost 4 bases, J lost 6 bases, and 20 bases lay in between. This CDR3 has 15 residues. The full variable domain, with the rest looked up from reference TRBV5-1 and TRBJ2-7, is KAGVTQTPRYLIKTRGQQVTLSCSPISGHRSVSWYQQTPGQGLQFLFEYFSETQRNKGNFPGRFSGRQFSNSRSEMNVSTLELGDSALYLCASSPPTGDAGEQYFGPGTRLTVT.

In DNA, the CDR3 is TGCGCCACACGGGACAGGGAACGCTATGAGCAGTTCTTC. This encodes CATRDRERYEQFF. This sequence joins TRBV10-1 and TRBJ2-1; TRBD1 matches at 9 bases. Germline CDR1 is WNHNN and CDR2 is SYGVQD (reference sequence). With V trimmed by 10 bases and J by 8 bases, 9 bases remained unmatched. CDR3 size: 13 residues.

The chain links TRBV28 to TRBJ1-2, with D uncertain. From germline, CDR1 is MDHEN and CDR2 SYDVKM. V shed 4 bases and J shed 4 bases, with 7 bases lying between them. The CDR3 runs 12 residues. CDR3 coding DNA: TGTGCCAGCAGTTCAAACAGCTATGGCTACACCTTC. This sequence encodes CASSSNSYGYTF.

This sequence joins TRBV28 and TRBJ1-1; no definite D call. Germline CDR1 is MDHEN and CDR2 is SYDVKM. V was clipped by 2 bases and J by 4 bases, with 2 bases between them. The CDR3 loop spans 11 amino acids. The CDR3 DNA follows: TGTGCCAGCAGTTTACTCACTGAAGCTTTCTTT. This encodes CASSLLTEAFF.

This clone was seen a single time. The chain couples TRBV30 to TRBJ2-3; 12 nucleotides align to TRBD2. This CDR3 comprises 15 residues. Germline values: CDR1 GTSNPN, CDR2 SVGIG (reference sequence). The junction had 9 bases not matched to a gene; V was cut back by 2 bases and J by 9 bases. Here the CDR3 DNA reads TGTGCCTGGAGTATAAAGACTAGCGGGAGAAGGACGCAGTATTTT. Translating gives CAWSIKTSGRRTQYF.

The chain employs TRBV19 and TRBJ1-2; 9 nucleotides align to TRBD1. The length of the CDR3 is 15 residues. V shed 3 bases and J 2 bases; nucleotides not matched to a gene: 4. Germline V gene sequence: CDR1 LNHDA, CDR2 SQIVND (reference sequence). CDR3 protein: CASSIGTGFNYGYTF. In DNA form, the CDR3 reads TGTGCCAGTAGTATCGGGACAGGGTTCAACTATGGCTACACCTTC.

The chain recombines TRBV23-1 with TRBJ2-5; TRBD2 matches at 14 bases. TRBV23-1 is an ORF, with its function uncertain. The CDR3 has 23 residues. V shed 0 bases, J shed 3 bases, and the junction held 21 bases outside the gene matches. CDR3 loop: CASSQSRDGRLAGGPGAKETQYF. In nucleotides, the CDR3 is TGCGCCAGCAGTCAATCTCGGGACGGAAGACTAGCGGGAGGGCCGGGCGCGAAAGAGACCCAGTACTTC.